The clone carrying this TCR beta chain has more than one count but fewer than ten. This record comes from a study of blood T cell repertoires in COVID-19. Study-level background: Material from acute and convalescent COVID-19 was sourced from the United States, Italy and Spain. T cells, B-cell-depleted T cells, or PBMCs provided the cDNA or gDNA that served as material.

Original data processing: Scientists estimated how many nucleated cells there were by amplifying reference gene primers. Some clones are missing from TCRdb's copy, which holds only in-frame ones; the method was immunoSEQ multiplex PCR. The V and J calls and clone size are taken from that table; D and trimming were inferred from the DNA. The repertoire holds about 98,000 clones, with around 80% as singletons. CDR3 size: 14 residues. Germline V gives CDR1 LNHDA, CDR2 SQIVND (reference sequence). V was cut by 5 bases and J by 5 bases, with 16 bases left in between. The V call is TRBV19, the J call TRBJ2-7, with D possibly TRBD1 on 6 matching bases. The sample was peripheral blood. This clonotype originated in a man aged 80 or over with acute or convalescent COVID-19. The CDR3 spells CASSANRAGDEQYF. DNA of the CDR3: TGTGCCAGTAGTGCGAACAGGGCCGGGGACGAGCAGTACTTC.